This T cell receptor beta chain was found in a study of blood T cells in healthy people across ages. This clonotype has just a few counts. Its antigen is not identified. The authors ran a second PCR of about 6 to 11 cycles using a sample-barcoded 5' primer and a J-beta primer mix. MiXCR, applied by TCRdb to the 5' RACE reads, yields one record per CDR3 protein. The table has about 970,000 distinct CDR3 sequences, roughly 51% seen once. Study outcomes and limitations: Observed TCR beta diversity showed a strong correlation with the percentage of naive T cells as measured by flow cytometry.

The CDR3 extends over 17 amino acids. V was shortened by 1 base and J by 1 base, with 11 bases between the two germline ends. The chain uses TRBV12-3 or TRBV12-4 and TRBJ2-6, with a tentative D call TRBD1 (6 bases). Sequenced input: blood. The receptor comes from a woman aged 60-75 years in good health. CDR3 amino acids: CASSLGIGGSGANVLTF. The CDR3, as DNA: TGTGCCAGCAGTTTAGGAATAGGGGGATCTGGGGCCAACGTCCTGACTTTC.